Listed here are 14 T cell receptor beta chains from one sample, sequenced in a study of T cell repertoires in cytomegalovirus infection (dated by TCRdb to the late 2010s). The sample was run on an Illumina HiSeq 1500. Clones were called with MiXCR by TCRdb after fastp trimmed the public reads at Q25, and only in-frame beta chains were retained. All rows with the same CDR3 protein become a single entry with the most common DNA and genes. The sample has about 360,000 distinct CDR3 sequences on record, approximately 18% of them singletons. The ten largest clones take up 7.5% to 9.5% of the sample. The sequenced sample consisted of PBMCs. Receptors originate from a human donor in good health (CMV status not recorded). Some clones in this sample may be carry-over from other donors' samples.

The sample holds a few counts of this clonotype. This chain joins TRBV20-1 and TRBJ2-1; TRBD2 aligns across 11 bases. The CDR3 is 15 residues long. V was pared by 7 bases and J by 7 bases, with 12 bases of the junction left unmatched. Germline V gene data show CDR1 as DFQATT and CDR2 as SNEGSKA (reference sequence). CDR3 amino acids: CSVTSGGRSYNEQFF. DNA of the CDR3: TGCAGTGTTACTAGCGGGGGAAGGAGTTATAATGAGCAGTTCTTC.

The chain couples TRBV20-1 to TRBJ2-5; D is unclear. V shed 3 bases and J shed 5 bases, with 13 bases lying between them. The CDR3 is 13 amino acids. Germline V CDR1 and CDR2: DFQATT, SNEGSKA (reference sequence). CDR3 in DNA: TGCAGTGCTAGGGCCAAGGCCCTCGAGACCCAGTACTTC. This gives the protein CSARAKALETQYF.

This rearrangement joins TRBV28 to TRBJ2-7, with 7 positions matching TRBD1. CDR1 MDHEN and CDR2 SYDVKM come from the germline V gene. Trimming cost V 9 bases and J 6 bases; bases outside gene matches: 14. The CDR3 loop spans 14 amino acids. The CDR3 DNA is TGTGCCAGTGGGACCATAGGGACAGATGGCGAGCAGTACTTC. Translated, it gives CASGTIGTDGEQYF. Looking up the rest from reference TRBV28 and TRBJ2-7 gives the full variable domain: DVKVTQSSRYLVKRTGEKVFLECVQDMDHENMFWYRQDPGLGLRLIYFSYDVKMKEKGDIPEGYSVSREKKERFSLILESASTNQTSMYLCASGTIGTDGEQYFGPGTRLTVT.

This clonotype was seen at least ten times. CDR3 nucleotide sequence: TGTGCCAGCAGCTGGGCGCTCGGCCTAGAGACCCAGTACTTC. Translated, it gives CASSWALGLETQYF. The gene calls are TRBV11-2 and TRBJ2-5; no clear D gene. The V gene lost 4 bases and the J gene lost 4 bases, with 13 bases spanning the gap. CDR1 is SGHAT, CDR2 FQNNGV, per germline. The CDR3 has 14 residues.

CDR3 in amino acids: CASSIGEVRNYGYTF. The CDR3 region has the DNA TGTGCCAGTAGTATAGGGGAAGTACGAAACTATGGCTACACCTTC. V gene TRBV19 combines with J gene TRBJ1-2, with D unresolved. CDR1 is LNHDA and CDR2 is SQIVND in the germline V gene (reference sequence). Trimming removed 1 base at V and 2 bases at J, with 11 bases between. This CDR3 contains 15 residues.

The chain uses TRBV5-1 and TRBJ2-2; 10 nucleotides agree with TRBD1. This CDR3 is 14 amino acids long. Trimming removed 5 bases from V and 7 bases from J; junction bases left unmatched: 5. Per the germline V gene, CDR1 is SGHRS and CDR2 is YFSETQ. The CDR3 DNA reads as TGCGCCAGCAGTGGGACAGGGGCTGGCGGGGAGCTGTTTTTT. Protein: CASSGTGAGGELFF.

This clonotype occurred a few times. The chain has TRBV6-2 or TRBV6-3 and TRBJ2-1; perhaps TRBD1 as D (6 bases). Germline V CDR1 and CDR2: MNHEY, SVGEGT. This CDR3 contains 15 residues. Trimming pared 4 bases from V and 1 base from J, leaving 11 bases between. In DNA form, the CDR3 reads TGTGCCAGCAGTTTAGGGGGACCATCCTACAATGAGCAGTTCTTC. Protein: CASSLGGPSYNEQFF.

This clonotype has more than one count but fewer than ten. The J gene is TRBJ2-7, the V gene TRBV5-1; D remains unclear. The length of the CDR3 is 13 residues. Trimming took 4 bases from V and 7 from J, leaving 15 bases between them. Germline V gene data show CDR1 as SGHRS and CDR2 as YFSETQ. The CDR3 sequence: CASSNPGGSEQYF. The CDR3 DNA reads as TGCGCCAGCAGCAATCCCGGCGGTTCTGAGCAGTACTTC.

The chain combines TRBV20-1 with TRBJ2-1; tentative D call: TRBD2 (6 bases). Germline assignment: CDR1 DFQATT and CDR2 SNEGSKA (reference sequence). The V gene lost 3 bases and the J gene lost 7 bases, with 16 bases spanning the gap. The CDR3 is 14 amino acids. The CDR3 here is CSASSAGRWNEQFF. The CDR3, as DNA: TGCAGTGCTAGTTCCGCGGGACGATGGAATGAGCAGTTCTTC.

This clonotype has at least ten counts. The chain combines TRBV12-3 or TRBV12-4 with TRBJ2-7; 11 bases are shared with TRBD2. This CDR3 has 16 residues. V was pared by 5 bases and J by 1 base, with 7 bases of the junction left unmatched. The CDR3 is CASSTRTSGLSYEQYF. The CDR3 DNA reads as TGTGCCAGCAGTACCAGGACTAGCGGGCTTTCCTACGAGCAGTACTTC.

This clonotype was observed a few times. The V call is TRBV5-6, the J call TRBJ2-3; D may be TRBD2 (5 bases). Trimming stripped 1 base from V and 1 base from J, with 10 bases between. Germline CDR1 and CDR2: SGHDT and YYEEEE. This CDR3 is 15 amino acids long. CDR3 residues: CASSLPGGGTDTQYF. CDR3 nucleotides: TGTGCCAGCAGCTTGCCAGGAGGAGGCACAGATACGCAGTATTTT.

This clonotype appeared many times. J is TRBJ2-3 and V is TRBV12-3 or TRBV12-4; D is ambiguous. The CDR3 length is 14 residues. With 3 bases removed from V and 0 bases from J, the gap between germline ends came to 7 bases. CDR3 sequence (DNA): TGTGCCAGCAGTTTCGTGCCAAGCACAGATACGCAGTATTTT. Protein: CASSFVPSTDTQYF.

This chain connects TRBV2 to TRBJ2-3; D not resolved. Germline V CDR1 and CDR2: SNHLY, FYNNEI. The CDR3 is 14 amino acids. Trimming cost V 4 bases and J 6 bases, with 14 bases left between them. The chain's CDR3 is CASSGSSPADTQYF. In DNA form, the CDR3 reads TGTGCCAGCAGTGGGTCTTCGCCGGCGGATACGCAGTATTTT.

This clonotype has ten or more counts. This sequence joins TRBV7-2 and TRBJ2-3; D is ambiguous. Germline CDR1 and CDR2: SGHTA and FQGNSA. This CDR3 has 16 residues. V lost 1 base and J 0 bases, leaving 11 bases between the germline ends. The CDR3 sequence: CASSLEAIGSTDTQYF. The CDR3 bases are TGTGCCAGCAGCTTAGAGGCTATCGGGAGCACAGATACGCAGTATTTT.